This T cell receptor (beta chain) is drawn from a study of blood T cells in healthy people across ages. This CDR3 contains 13 residues. The germline V gene encodes CDR1 SGHRS and CDR2 YFSETQ. With 0 bases removed from V and 5 bases from J, the gap between germline ends came to 8 bases. A second PCR, run for roughly 7 to 11 cycles, used a sample-barcoded 5' primer plus a J-beta primer mix. Each CDR3 protein gets one entry after TCRdb re-called the 5' RACE reads with MiXCR. Of approximately 800,000 distinct CDR3 sequences listed, around 24% are singletons. The same data also contributed to another study, on T cells of mothers and their children. That paper notes: Donation was provided by three healthy Caucasian mothers along with their six children. Maternal samples each gave over 8.5 million TCR beta CDR3 reads, and child samples approximately 3 million each. Related and unrelated pairs show TCR recombination output that thymic selection shapes similarly.

The TCR sequence derives from a boy younger than 18 in good health. The chain is built from TRBV5-1 and TRBJ1-2, with D hard to call. The sequenced sample was blood. The CDR3 DNA reads TGCGCCAGCAGCTTGGCCAGTTCATATGGCTACACCTTC. It is translated as CASSLASSYGYTF.